The 3 T cell receptor beta chains below were found in one sample sequenced in a study of blood T cell repertoires in COVID-19 (dated by TCRdb to the early 2020s). The library was generated by the immunoSEQ multiplex PCR assay. The table comes from immuneACCESS by way of TCRdb, which keeps in-frame sequences with V and J called. Part of the clones is missing from these tables; in studies checked, under half for an unresolved V gene and the rest for unknown reasons. The sample has under 200,000 clones on record, roughly 85% of them singletons. The ten biggest clones cover roughly a fifth of the sample. The sequenced material came from peripheral blood. All receptors come from a man aged 60 to 75 with active or convalescent COVID-19.

This clone was seen just once. DNA of the CDR3: TGTGCCAGCAGCGGAGGACGGCTGAGCTCCTATAATTCACCCCTCCACTTT. Translating gives CASSGGRLSSYNSPLHF. The chain joins TRBV5-6 to TRBJ1-6; no clear D gene. This CDR3 has 17 residues. Germline loops: CDR1 SGHDT, CDR2 YYEEEE. Deletions cut 4 bases from V and 0 bases from J, with 14 bases between.

J is TRBJ1-1 and V is TRBV19, with 7 positions matching TRBD1. The CDR3 loop spans 11 amino acids. CDR1 is LNHDA, CDR2 SQIVND, per germline (reference sequence). The V segment lost 6 bases and the J segment 9 bases; nucleotides outside the gene matches: 4. In DNA, the CDR3 is TGTGCCAGTAGAGGGGGCAGGAAAGCTTTCTTT. Protein: CASRGGRKAFF.

To note about this clone: Other DNA variants within this sample encode the same CDR3. This rearrangement joins TRBV7-2 to TRBJ2-7, with TRBD1 as a possible D gene (5 bases). CDR1 SGHTA and CDR2 FQGNSA come from the germline V gene. This CDR3 spans 13 amino acids. Between the trimmed V and J ends, which lost 1 base and 2 bases, there was a span of 6 bases. The CDR3 loop is CASSLGRAYEQYF. In DNA, the CDR3 is TGTGCCAGCAGCTTAGGCAGGGCCTACGAGCAGTACTTC.